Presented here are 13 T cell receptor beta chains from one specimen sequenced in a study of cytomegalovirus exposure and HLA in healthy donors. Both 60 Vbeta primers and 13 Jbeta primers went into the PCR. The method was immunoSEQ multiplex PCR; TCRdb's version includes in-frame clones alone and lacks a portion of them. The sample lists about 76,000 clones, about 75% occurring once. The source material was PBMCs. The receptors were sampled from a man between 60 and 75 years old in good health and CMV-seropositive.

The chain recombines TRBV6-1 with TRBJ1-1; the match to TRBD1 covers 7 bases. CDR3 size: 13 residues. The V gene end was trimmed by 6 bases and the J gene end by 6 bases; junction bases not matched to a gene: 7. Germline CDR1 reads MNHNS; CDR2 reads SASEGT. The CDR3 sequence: CASSHQGVAEAFF. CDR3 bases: TGTGCCAGCAGCCACCAGGGGGTTGCTGAAGCTTTCTTT.

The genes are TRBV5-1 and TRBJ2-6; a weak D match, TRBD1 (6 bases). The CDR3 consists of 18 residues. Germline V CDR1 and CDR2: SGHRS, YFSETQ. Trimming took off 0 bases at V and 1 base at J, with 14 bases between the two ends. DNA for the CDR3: TGCGCCAGCAGCTTGGAATCAGGGGCCCCTTCTGGGGCCAACGTCCTGACTTTC. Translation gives CASSLESGAPSGANVLTF.

CDR3 in DNA: TGTGCCAGCAGTTACTCTCCGGGACATTCCTACGAGCAGTACTTC. Its protein is CASSYSPGHSYEQYF. The J gene is TRBJ2-7, the V gene TRBV6-6; a weak D match, TRBD1 (6 bases). V was shortened by 0 bases and J by 1 base, with 10 bases between the two germline ends. Germline CDR1 is MNHNY and CDR2 is SVGAGI (reference sequence). CDR3 size: 15 residues.

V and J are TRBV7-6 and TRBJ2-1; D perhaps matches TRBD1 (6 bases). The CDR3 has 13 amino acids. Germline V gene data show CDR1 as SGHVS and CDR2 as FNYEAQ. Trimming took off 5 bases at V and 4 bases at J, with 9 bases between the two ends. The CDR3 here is CASSTGQYNEQFF. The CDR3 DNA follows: TGTGCCAGCAGCACCGGACAGTACAATGAGCAGTTCTTC. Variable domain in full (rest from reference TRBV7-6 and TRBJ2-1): GAGVSQSPRYKVTKRGQDVALRCDPISGHVSLYWYRQALGQGPEFLTYFNYEAQQDKSGLPNDRFSAERPEGSISTLTIQRTEQRDSAMYRCASSTGQYNEQFFGPGTRLTVL.

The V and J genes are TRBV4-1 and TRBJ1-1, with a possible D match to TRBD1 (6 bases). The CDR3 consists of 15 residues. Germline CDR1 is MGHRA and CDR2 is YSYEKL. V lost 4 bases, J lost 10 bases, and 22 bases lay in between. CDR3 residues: CASSPPAINREGAFF. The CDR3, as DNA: TGCGCCAGCAGCCCACCCGCTATCAACAGGGAGGGAGCTTTCTTT.

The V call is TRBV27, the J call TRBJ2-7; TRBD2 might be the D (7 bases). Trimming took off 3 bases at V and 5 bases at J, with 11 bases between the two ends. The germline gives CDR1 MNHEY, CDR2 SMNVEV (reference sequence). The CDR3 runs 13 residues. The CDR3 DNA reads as TGTGCCAGCAGTTTGGCGGGGGCGAACGAGCAGTACTTC. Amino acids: CASSLAGANEQYF.

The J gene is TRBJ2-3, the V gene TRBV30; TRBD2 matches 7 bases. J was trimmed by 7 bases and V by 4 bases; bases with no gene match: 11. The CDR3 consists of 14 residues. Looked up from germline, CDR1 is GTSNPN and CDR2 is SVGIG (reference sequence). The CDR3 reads CAWTQAGSLNTQYF. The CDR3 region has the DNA TGTGCCTGGACCCAAGCGGGGTCCTTAAATACGCAGTATTTT.

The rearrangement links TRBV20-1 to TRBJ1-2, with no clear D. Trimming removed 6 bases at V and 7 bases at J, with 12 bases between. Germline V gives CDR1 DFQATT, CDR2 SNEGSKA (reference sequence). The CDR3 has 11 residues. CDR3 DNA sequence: TGCAGTGCACTTTATCAGGTTGGCTACACCTTC. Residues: CSALYQVGYTF.

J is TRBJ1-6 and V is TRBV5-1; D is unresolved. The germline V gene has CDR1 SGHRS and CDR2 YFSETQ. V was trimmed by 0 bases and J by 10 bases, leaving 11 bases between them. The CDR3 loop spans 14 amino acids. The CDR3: CASSLDSVRSPLHF. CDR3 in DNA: TGCGCCAGCAGCTTGGACTCGGTTCGATCACCCCTCCACTTT.

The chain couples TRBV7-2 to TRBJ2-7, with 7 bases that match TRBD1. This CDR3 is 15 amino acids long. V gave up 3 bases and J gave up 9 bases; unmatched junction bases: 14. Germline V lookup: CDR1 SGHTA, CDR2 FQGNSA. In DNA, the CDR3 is TGTGCCAGCAGCTTCTCGAGGACAGGAGACTCGGGGCAGTACTTC. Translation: CASSFSRTGDSGQYF. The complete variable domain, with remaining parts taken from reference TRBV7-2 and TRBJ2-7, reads GAGVSQSPSNKVTEKGKDVELRCDPISGHTALYWYRQSLGQGLEFLIYFQGNSAPDKSGLPSDRFSAERTGGSVSTLTIQRTQQEDSAVYLCASSFSRTGDSGQYFGPGTRLTVT.

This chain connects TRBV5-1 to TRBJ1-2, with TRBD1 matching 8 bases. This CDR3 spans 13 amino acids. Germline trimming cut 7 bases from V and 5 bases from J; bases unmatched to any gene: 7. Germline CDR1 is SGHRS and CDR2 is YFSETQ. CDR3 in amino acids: CASSGTGGYGYTF. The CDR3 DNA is TGCGCCAGCTCCGGGACAGGCGGATATGGCTACACCTTC. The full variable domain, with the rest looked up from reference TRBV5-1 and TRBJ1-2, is KAGVTQTPRYLIKTRGQQVTLSCSPISGHRSVSWYQQTPGQGLQFLFEYFSETQRNKGNFPGRFSGRQFSNSRSEMNVSTLELGDSALYLCASSGTGGYGYTFGSGTRLTVV.

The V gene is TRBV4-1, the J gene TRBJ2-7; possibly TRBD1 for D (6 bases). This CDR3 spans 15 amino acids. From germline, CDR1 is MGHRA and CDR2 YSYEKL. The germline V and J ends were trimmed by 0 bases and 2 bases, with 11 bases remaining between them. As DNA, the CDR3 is TGCGCCAGCAGCCAAGAACCGGACAGCACCTACGAGCAGTACTTC. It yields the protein CASSQEPDSTYEQYF.

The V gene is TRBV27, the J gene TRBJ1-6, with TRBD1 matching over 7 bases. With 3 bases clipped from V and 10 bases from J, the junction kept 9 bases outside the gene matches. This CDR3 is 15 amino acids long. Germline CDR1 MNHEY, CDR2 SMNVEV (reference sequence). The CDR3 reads CASSFIGDRESPLHF. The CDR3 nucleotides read TGTGCCAGCAGTTTTATCGGGGACAGAGAATCACCCCTCCACTTT.